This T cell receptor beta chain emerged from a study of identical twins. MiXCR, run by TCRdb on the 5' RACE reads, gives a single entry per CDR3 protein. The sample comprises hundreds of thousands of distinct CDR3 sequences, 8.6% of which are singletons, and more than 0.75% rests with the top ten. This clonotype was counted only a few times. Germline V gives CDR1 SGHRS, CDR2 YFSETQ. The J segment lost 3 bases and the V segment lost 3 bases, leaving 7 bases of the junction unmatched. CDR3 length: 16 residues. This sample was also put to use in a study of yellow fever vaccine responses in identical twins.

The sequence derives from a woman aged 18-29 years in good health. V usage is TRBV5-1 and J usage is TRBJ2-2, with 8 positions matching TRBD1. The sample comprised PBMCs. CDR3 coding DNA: TGCGCCAGCAGCTGGACAGGGAGGATGGACACCGGGGAGCTGTTTTTT. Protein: CASSWTGRMDTGELFF.